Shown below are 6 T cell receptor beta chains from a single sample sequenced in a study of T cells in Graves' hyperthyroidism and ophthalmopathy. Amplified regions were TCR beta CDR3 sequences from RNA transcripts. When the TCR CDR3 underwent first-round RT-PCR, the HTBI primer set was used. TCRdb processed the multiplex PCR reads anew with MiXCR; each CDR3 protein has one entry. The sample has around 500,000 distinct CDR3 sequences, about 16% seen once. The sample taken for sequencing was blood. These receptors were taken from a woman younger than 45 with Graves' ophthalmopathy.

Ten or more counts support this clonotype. CDR3: CSATSLADRPYEQYF. The CDR3 DNA sequence: TGCAGTGCTACTTCACTAGCGGACCGTCCCTACGAGCAGTACTTC. V and J are TRBV20-1 and TRBJ2-7; 8 bases are shared with TRBD2. Trimming cost V 4 bases and J 2 bases; bases outside gene matches: 10. The CDR3 covers 15 residues. Germline CDR1 DFQATT, CDR2 SNEGSKA (reference sequence).

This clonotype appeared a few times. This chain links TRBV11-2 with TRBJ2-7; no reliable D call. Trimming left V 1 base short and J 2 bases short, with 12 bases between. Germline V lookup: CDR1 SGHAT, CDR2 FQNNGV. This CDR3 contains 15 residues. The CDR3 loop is CASSLGRPAAYEQYF. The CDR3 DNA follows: TGTGCCAGCAGCTTAGGTCGTCCAGCCGCCTACGAGCAGTACTTC.

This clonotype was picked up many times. This CDR3 reads CASSLGALNTEAFF. The CDR3, as DNA: TGTGCCAGCAGTTTGGGGGCCCTGAACACTGAAGCTTTCTTT. The rearrangement links TRBV28 to TRBJ1-1; D might be TRBD1 (6 bases). CDR1 and CDR2 from the germline V gene are MDHEN and SYDVKM. Deletions cut 3 bases from V and 0 bases from J, with 8 bases between. This CDR3 is 14 amino acids long. Looking up the rest from reference TRBV28 and TRBJ1-1 gives the full variable domain: DVKVTQSSRYLVKRTGEKVFLECVQDMDHENMFWYRQDPGLGLRLIYFSYDVKMKEKGDIPEGYSVSREKKERFSLILESASTNQTSMYLCASSLGALNTEAFFGQGTRLTVV.

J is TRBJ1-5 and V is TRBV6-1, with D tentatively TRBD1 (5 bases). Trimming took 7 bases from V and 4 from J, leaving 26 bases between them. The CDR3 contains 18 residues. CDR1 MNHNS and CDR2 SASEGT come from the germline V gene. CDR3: CASNPSTGGGKSNQPQHF. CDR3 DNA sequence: TGTGCCAGCAATCCCTCAACTGGCGGGGGGAAAAGTAATCAGCCCCAGCATTTT.

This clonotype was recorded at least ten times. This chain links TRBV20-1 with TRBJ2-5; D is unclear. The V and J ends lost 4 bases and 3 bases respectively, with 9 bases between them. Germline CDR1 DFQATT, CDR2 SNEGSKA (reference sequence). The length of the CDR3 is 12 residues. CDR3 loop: CSAIVNKETQYF. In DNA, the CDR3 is TGCAGTGCTATCGTAAATAAAGAGACCCAGTACTTC.

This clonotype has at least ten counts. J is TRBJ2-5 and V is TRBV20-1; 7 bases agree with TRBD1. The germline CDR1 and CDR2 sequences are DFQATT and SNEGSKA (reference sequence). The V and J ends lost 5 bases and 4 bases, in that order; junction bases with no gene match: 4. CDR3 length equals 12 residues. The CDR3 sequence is CSAYGQAETQYF. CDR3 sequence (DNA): TGCAGTGCTTACGGACAGGCAGAGACCCAGTACTTC.